Presented here are 23 T cell receptor beta chains from one specimen sequenced in a study of T-cell memory formation after mild COVID-19. Each CDR3 protein is one row after TCRdb ran MiXCR on the 5' RACE reads. The repertoire holds approximately 480,000 distinct CDR3 sequences, with about 20% as singletons. Sequencing was performed on PBMCs or a T cell subset sorted from them (not recorded which). These receptors were taken from an adult woman who had mild COVID-19 (a few samples of this study predate the infection). Cell type and time point are not known.

This clonotype came up a few times. The gene calls are TRBV11-2 and TRBJ2-3, with TRBD2 as a possible D gene (6 bases). V was cut by 0 bases and J by 4 bases, with 11 bases left in between. This CDR3 spans 15 amino acids. Looked up from germline, CDR1 is SGHAT and CDR2 is FQNNGV. In DNA, the CDR3 is TGTGCCAGCAGCTTAGAGCGGGGCACGGCAGATACGCAGTATTTT. Its protein is CASSLERGTADTQYF.

J is TRBJ1-5 and V is TRBV15; 7 bases map to TRBD1. Trimming at V came to 3 bases and at J to 1 base, leaving 12 bases not matched to a gene. CDR1 is LNHNV, CDR2 YYDKDF, per germline (reference sequence). The CDR3 has 18 residues. The CDR3, as DNA: TGTGCCACCAGCAGCCCTAGGACAGGCTATGGAAGCAATCAGCCCCAGCATTTT. It encodes CATSSPRTGYGSNQPQHF.

In its sample, this clonotype was seen a few times. The chain employs TRBV14 and TRBJ1-2; D is possibly TRBD1 (5 bases). The CDR3 is 15 residues long. The V and J ends lost 4 bases and 8 bases respectively, with 20 bases between them. The germline gives CDR1 SGHDN, CDR2 FVKESK. Here the CDR3 reads CASSPRIGTLRGYTF. The DNA of the CDR3 is TGTGCCAGCAGCCCGAGGATAGGGACCCTACGAGGCTACACCTTC.

CDR3 region: CASSIAEGRGYEQYF. For the CDR3, the DNA is TGTGCCAGTAGTATAGCAGAGGGTCGGGGCTACGAGCAGTACTTC. The J gene is TRBJ2-7, the V gene TRBV19; D might be TRBD2 (5 bases). The V end lost 1 base, the J end lost 3 bases, and 13 bases lay between the germline ends. Germline CDR1 reads LNHDA; CDR2 reads SQIVND (reference sequence). CDR3 length equals 15 residues.

The rearrangement uses TRBV12-3 or TRBV12-4 and TRBJ2-1, with D perhaps matching TRBD2 (6 bases). CDR3 length equals 16 residues. Deletions cut 4 bases from V and 1 base from J, with 14 bases between. The DNA of the CDR3 is TGTGCCAGCAGTTCCCTACTAGCTACTTCCTACAATGAGCAGTTCTTC. This gives the protein CASSSLLATSYNEQFF.

This clonotype has just a few counts. The genes are TRBV5-1 and TRBJ2-6, with no clear D. CDR1 and CDR2 (germline): SGHRS, YFSETQ. Trimming cost V 3 bases and J 0 bases, with 4 bases left between them. This CDR3 spans 14 amino acids. CDR3 in DNA: TGCGCCAGCAGCTACTCCTCTGGGGCCAACGTCCTGACTTTC. Translation: CASSYSSGANVLTF.

The chain has TRBV9 and TRBJ2-7; D call uncertain. Per germline, CDR1 SGDLS and CDR2 YYNGEE. The CDR3 totals 16 residues. Trimming shortened V by 4 bases and J by 0 bases, and 17 bases separated the two germline ends. The CDR3 sequence is CASSLSWGMNSYEQYF. CDR3 in DNA: TGTGCCAGCAGCCTAAGTTGGGGTATGAACTCCTACGAGCAGTACTTC. Complete variable domain (other parts from reference TRBV9 and TRBJ2-7): DSGVTQTPKHLITATGQRVTLRCSPRSGDLSVYWYQQSLDQGLQFLIQYYNGEERAKGNILERFSAQQFPDLHSELNLSSLELGDSALYFCASSLSWGMNSYEQYFGPGTRLTVT.

The sample holds many counts of this clonotype. The rearrangement joins TRBV12-3 or TRBV12-4 to TRBJ2-2, with D perhaps matching TRBD1 (6 bases). V dropped 4 bases and J dropped 8 bases, with 11 bases sitting between them. This CDR3 is 13 amino acids long. This CDR3 reads CASSSAQGGELFF. The DNA for the CDR3 is TGTGCCAGCAGTTCTGCACAGGGAGGGGAGCTGTTTTTT.

The chain recombines TRBV5-1 with TRBJ2-1; 10 positions agree with TRBD2. CDR3 length: 15 amino acids. With V trimmed by 4 bases and J by 7 bases, 8 bases remained unmatched. Germline V gene lookup returns CDR1 SGHRS and CDR2 YFSETQ. The CDR3: CASSVQGLAMNEQFF. The CDR3, as DNA: TGCGCCAGCAGCGTGCAGGGACTAGCGATGAATGAGCAGTTCTTC.

The chain combines TRBV6-5 with TRBJ2-3; 14 bases agree with TRBD2. The CDR3 totals 18 residues. Unmatched junction bases numbered 11, after V lost 7 bases and J lost 2 bases. Per germline, CDR1 MNHEY and CDR2 SVGAGI. CDR3 nucleotides: TGTGCCAGCACCCCCGGGACTAGCGGGGGCCAACTCACAGATACGCAGTATTTT. It codes for CASTPGTSGGQLTDTQYF.

The V gene is TRBV19, the J gene TRBJ1-4; 8 bases fit TRBD1. The germline V gene has CDR1 LNHDA and CDR2 SQIVND (reference sequence). The V segment lost 5 bases and the J segment 8 bases; nucleotides outside the gene matches: 10. The CDR3 runs to 15 residues. The CDR3 is CASSGGQGNWEKLFF. The CDR3 coding sequence is TGTGCCAGTAGTGGCGGACAGGGCAATTGGGAAAAACTGTTTTTT.

This chain connects TRBV6-1 to TRBJ1-1; D is possibly TRBD1 (6 bases). CDR1 is MNHNS and CDR2 is SASEGT in the germline V gene. The germline V and J ends were trimmed by 5 bases and 4 bases, with 11 bases remaining between them. The CDR3 totals 13 residues. CDR3 region: CASSLKGVTEAFF. CDR3 nucleotide sequence: TGTGCCAGCAGTCTAAAGGGGGTCACTGAAGCTTTCTTT.

This clonotype was observed many times. CDR3 nucleotides: TGCGCCAGCAGTCATCGAGGGGAAACTAGCACAGATACGCAGTATTTT. Its translation: CASSHRGETSTDTQYF. This chain links TRBV4-1 with TRBJ2-3; D tentatively reads TRBD1 or TRBD2 (5 bases each). The CDR3 sequence is 16 residues long. Trimming left V 6 bases short and J 0 bases short, with 16 bases between. CDR1 MGHRA and CDR2 YSYEKL come from the germline V gene.

This clonotype was recorded a few times. This chain links TRBV5-1 with TRBJ2-2; the D call may be TRBD1 or TRBD2 (6 bases each). The length of the CDR3 is 14 residues. The V end was cut by 0 bases, the J end by 6 bases, with 9 bases between. Germline V gives CDR1 SGHRS, CDR2 YFSETQ. DNA of the CDR3: TGCGCCAGCAGCTTGGACCGGGGGCCCGGGGAGCTGTTTTTT. Translating it yields CASSLDRGPGELFF.

The V gene is TRBV20-1, the J gene TRBJ2-1; 8 bases map to TRBD1. This CDR3 spans 14 amino acids. CDR1 is DFQATT, CDR2 SNEGSKA, per germline (reference sequence). J was trimmed by 5 bases and V by 5 bases; bases with no gene match: 8. Here the CDR3 reads CSAYRTGSHNEQFF. DNA of the CDR3: TGCAGTGCTTACCGGACAGGGTCCCACAATGAGCAGTTCTTC.

The genes are TRBV4-3 and TRBJ2-7, with D possibly TRBD1 on 5 matching bases. The CDR3 extends over 16 amino acids. The germline V gene encodes CDR1 LGHNA and CDR2 YSLEER. V lost 0 bases, J lost 6 bases, and 18 bases lay in between. CDR3 region: CASSQDQETATSEQYF. The CDR3 coding sequence is TGCGCCAGCAGCCAAGATCAAGAGACAGCCACCTCCGAGCAGTACTTC.

J is TRBJ2-1 and V is TRBV5-1; 11 nucleotides line up with TRBD2. Germline values: CDR1 SGHRS, CDR2 YFSETQ. This CDR3 contains 18 residues. J gave up 0 bases and V 4 bases, and 9 bases lay outside the gene matches. The CDR3 loop is CASSTGTSGYSSYNEQFF. The CDR3, as DNA: TGCGCCAGCAGCACCGGGACTAGCGGATATAGCTCCTACAATGAGCAGTTCTTC.

V gene TRBV4-3 combines with J gene TRBJ1-5, with D hard to call. Trimming stripped 0 bases from V and 6 bases from J, with 12 bases between. The germline V gene encodes CDR1 LGHNA and CDR2 YSLEER. The CDR3 is made up of 15 amino acids. The CDR3 DNA reads TGCGCCAGCAGCCAAGAGTTGGTTAGCCTTCAGCCCCAGCATTTT. Protein product: CASSQELVSLQPQHF.

This clonotype has more than one count but fewer than ten. This CDR3 reads CAISDKPGTSGASDTQYF. In DNA form, the CDR3 reads TGTGCCATCAGTGACAAACCCGGGACTAGCGGCGCTAGTGATACGCAGTATTTT. The chain is built from TRBV10-3 and TRBJ2-3; 11 nucleotides match TRBD2. CDR1 and CDR2 from the germline V gene are ENHRY and SYGVKD. The CDR3 is 18 residues long. V trimming: 3 bases; J trimming: 6 bases; junction bases outside the gene matches: 14.

V is TRBV12-3 or TRBV12-4 and J is TRBJ1-2; 7 bases match TRBD1. The CDR3 length is 15 residues. The V gene end was trimmed by 7 bases and the J gene end by 5 bases; junction bases not matched to a gene: 13. For the CDR3, the DNA is TGTGCCAGCATGCCCCAGGAGACAGGGCGTTATGGCTACACCTTC. Protein product: CASMPQETGRYGYTF.

The DNA of the CDR3 is TGTGCCAGCAACCCAGGTGGAGGGGCCACCCCCTACGAGCAGTACTTC. It yields the protein CASNPGGGATPYEQYF. The rearrangement links TRBV5-6 to TRBJ2-7; perhaps TRBD2 as D (6 bases). Germline lookup yields CDR1 SGHDT and CDR2 YYEEEE. This CDR3 is 16 amino acids long. Deletions cut 6 bases from V and 2 bases from J, with 21 bases between. The full variable domain, its missing parts supplied by reference TRBV5-6 and TRBJ2-7, is DAGVTQSPTHLIKTRGQQVTLRCSPKSGHDTVSWYQQALGQGPQFIFQYYEEEERQRGNFPDRFSGHQFPNYSSELNVNALLLGDSALYLCASNPGGGATPYEQYFGPGTRLTVT.

This clonotype was detected only a few times. V is TRBV6-2 or TRBV6-3 and J is TRBJ2-7, with TRBD2 as a possible D gene (7 bases). The CDR3 length is 16 residues. Germline V CDR1 and CDR2: MNHEY, SVGEGT. Trimming stripped 4 bases from V and 4 bases from J, with 20 bases between. As DNA, the CDR3 is TGTGCCAGCAGTTGGGACCCAACCGGGGGGCCTTACGAGCAGTACTTC. Protein: CASSWDPTGGPYEQYF.

The gene calls are TRBV10-3 and TRBJ2-7; 9 bases map to TRBD1. Germline CDR1 is ENHRY and CDR2 is SYGVKD. This CDR3 comprises 15 residues. Trimming cost V 10 bases and J 6 bases; bases outside gene matches: 16. CDR3 protein: CATYRGGQGLGEQYF. The CDR3 coding sequence is TGTGCCACCTACCGCGGGGGACAGGGCCTTGGCGAGCAGTACTTC.